This T cell receptor (beta chain) was profiled in a study of CD8 T cells in Susac syndrome. Points from the study as a whole: The study acknowledged a relatively small number of individuals in its TCR sequencing and HLA analysis.

Concerning this clonotype: The antigen is not known.

The V segment lost 6 bases and the J segment 2 bases; nucleotides outside the gene matches: 10. CDR3 length: 15 amino acids. From germline, CDR1 is DFQATT and CDR2 SNEGSKA (reference sequence). Reverse transcription of 0.5 to 1 ug RNA was performed with random hexamers. Coverage of TCR beta CDR3 amplification by immunoSEQ multiplex PCR extended to 54 Vbeta and 13 Jbeta. One entry per CDR3 protein results from TCRdb running MiXCR on the immunoSEQ multiplex PCR reads. The repertoire holds some 120,000 distinct CDR3 sequences, with 90% to 95% as singletons. TCR beta sequences were obtained from blood CD8+ and CD4+ T cells.

The rearrangement links TRBV20-1 to TRBJ2-7, with TRBD2 matching 10 bases. Input material: CD4+ T cells from PBMCs. The source is a human donor in good health. CDR3 sequence reads: CSANHRLAGAYEQYF. The CDR3 region has the DNA TGCAGTGCCAACCACCGGCTAGCGGGAGCCTACGAGCAGTACTTC.